This TCR beta chain stems from a study of CD8+ T cells in alopecia areata. Study results and caveats: Tofacitinib significantly reduced both scalp clonality and expanded CD8+ clones among the top 100. The study also sequences resident alphabeta T cells of normal skin in scalp samples. Persistence during tofacitinib was seen for many expanded lesional clones in scalp and blood.

Extracted RNA was reverse transcribed into cDNA, the sequencing template. Repertoires were generated with immunoSEQ multiplex PCR, while TCRdb's copy carries only in-frame clones and drops some. The data show about 200,000 clones, with 60% seen just once and less than 4% held by the top ten. The CDR3 has 15 amino acids. Trimming shortened V by 4 bases and J by 0 bases, and 11 bases separated the two germline ends. Germline V CDR1 and CDR2: SGHDT, YYEEEE. Concerning this clone: What it binds is not known.

Treatment in this sample: oral pan-JAK inhibitor, 5-10 mg twice daily. As part of sample collection, lesional scalp punch biopsies and peripheral blood were taken from alopecia areata patients. The source is a human donor with alopecia areata. The V gene is TRBV5-6, the J gene TRBJ2-1; D tentatively reads TRBD1 or TRBD2 (5 bases each). Material: CD4+ T cells sorted from blood, obtained at week 4, from a patient treated with tofacitinib. CDR3 bases: TGTGCCAGCAGCCCGGGACGGAGCTCCTACAATGAGCAGTTCTTC. Protein product: CASSPGRSSYNEQFF.